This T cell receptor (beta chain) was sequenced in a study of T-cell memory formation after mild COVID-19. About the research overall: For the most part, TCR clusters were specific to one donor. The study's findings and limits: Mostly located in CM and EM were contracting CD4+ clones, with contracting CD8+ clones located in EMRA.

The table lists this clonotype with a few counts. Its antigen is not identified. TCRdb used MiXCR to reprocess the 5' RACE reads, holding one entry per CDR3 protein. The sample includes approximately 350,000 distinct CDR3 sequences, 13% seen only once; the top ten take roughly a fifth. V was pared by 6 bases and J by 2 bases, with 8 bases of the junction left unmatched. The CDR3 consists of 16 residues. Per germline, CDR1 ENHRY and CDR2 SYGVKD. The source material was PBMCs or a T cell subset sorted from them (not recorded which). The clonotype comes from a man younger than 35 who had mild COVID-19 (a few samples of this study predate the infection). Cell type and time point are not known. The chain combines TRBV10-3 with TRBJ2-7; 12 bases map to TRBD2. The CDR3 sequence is CAIRNPASGGAYEQYF. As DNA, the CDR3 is TGTGCCATCAGGAACCCGGCTAGCGGGGGGGCCTACGAGCAGTACTTC.